What follows are 5 T cell receptor beta chains derived from one specimen sequenced in a study of CD8+CD57+ T cells in acquired aplastic anemia. Using genomic DNA as the template, TCR beta VDJ and CDR3 profiling was carried out. TCRdb reprocessed the reads via MiXCR and lists one record per CDR3 protein. In the table there are over 150,000 distinct CDR3 sequences, less than 70% of which are singletons. Sequenced material: sorted CD4+, CD8+, or CD8+CD57+ T cells (not recorded which) from PBMCs. The source of these receptors is a human donor in good health, serving as a control.

In its sample, this clonotype was seen many times. The genes are TRBV6-2 or TRBV6-3 and TRBJ2-5; perhaps D is TRBD1 or TRBD2 (5 bases each). Germline V CDR1 and CDR2: MNHEY, SVGEGT. CDR3 size: 14 residues. Trimming shortened V by 7 bases and J by 1 base, and 13 bases separated the two germline ends. CDR3 coding DNA: TGTGCCAGCAACTCCTGGGGGACCCAAGAGACCCAGTACTTC. This codes for CASNSWGTQETQYF.

This clonotype was recorded many times. The chain recombines TRBV5-1 with TRBJ2-1, with 8 bases identical to TRBD1. Looked up from germline, CDR1 is SGHRS and CDR2 is YFSETQ. J was trimmed by 7 bases and V by 2 bases; bases with no gene match: 5. This CDR3 comprises 14 residues. The CDR3: CASSFTGGVNEQFF. The CDR3 region has the DNA TGCGCCAGCAGCTTCACAGGGGGAGTGAATGAGCAGTTCTTC.

CDR3: CASSPLGYSPLHF. The CDR3 coding sequence is TGTGCCAGTAGTCCACTAGGGTATTCACCCCTCCACTTT. The gene calls are TRBV19 and TRBJ1-6; D is undetermined. The CDR3 has 13 amino acids. CDR1 is LNHDA, CDR2 SQIVND, per germline (reference sequence). Trimming cost V 5 bases and J 8 bases, with 10 bases left between them. Full variable domain (missing parts from reference TRBV19 and TRBJ1-6): DGGITQSPKYLFRKEGQNVTLSCEQNLNHDAMYWYRQDPGQGLRLIYYSQIVNDFQKGDIAEGYSVSREKKESFPLTVTSAQKNPTAFYLCASSPLGYSPLHFGNGTRLTVT.

At least ten counts were recorded for this clonotype. The chain recombines TRBV20-1 with TRBJ1-1; D uncertain. The CDR3 has 15 residues. The germline CDR1 and CDR2 sequences are DFQATT and SNEGSKA (reference sequence). V was trimmed by 1 base and J by 1 base, leaving 13 bases between them. The DNA of the CDR3 is TGCAGTGCTAGAGGGGGAGGGCTAGGGAACACTGAAGCTTTCTTT. Translating gives CSARGGGLGNTEAFF.

The V call is TRBV2, the J call TRBJ1-3, with D uncertain. This CDR3 contains 15 residues. The germline V and J ends were trimmed by 3 bases and 0 bases, with 9 bases remaining between them. Germline assignment: CDR1 SNHLY and CDR2 FYNNEI. The CDR3 region is CASSDWEYSGNTIYF. The CDR3 DNA reads TGTGCCAGCAGTGATTGGGAATACTCTGGAAACACCATATATTTT.